This TCR beta chain was captured by sequencing in a study of cytomegalovirus exposure and HLA in healthy donors. This PCR relied on a set of 60 Vbeta primers and 13 Jbeta primers. Produced via immunoSEQ multiplex PCR; TCRdb's table is partial and in-frame only. The repertoire table contains about 110,000 clones. General study points: As immune exposure information, only CMV serostatus was available.

Of note for this clone: The antigen is unknown.

Germline CDR1 and CDR2: LGHNA and YSLEER. V was pared by 2 bases and J by 4 bases, with 3 bases of the junction left unmatched. This CDR3 is built from 14 residues. Sequenced: PBMCs. The chain has TRBV4-3 and TRBJ1-1; TRBD1 aligns across 8 bases. The TCR was taken from a man aged 35-49 years in good health and CMV-seropositive. DNA of the CDR3: TGCGCCAGCAGCCAATCTACAGGGGGCACTGAAGCTTTCTTT. Its translation is CASSQSTGGTEAFF.